This T cell receptor beta chain is drawn from a study of blood T cell repertoires in COVID-19. Germline V CDR1 and CDR2: SEHNR, FQNEAQ (reference sequence). V gave up 1 base and J gave up 8 bases, with 11 bases separating them. This CDR3 contains 14 residues. The assay was immunoSEQ multiplex PCR, and TCRdb's table has in-frame clones only and misses some. The sample has 150,000 to 200,000 clones; 70% to 80% are singletons. The sequencing sample was made of PBMCs or T cells enriched from blood (not recorded which). The receptor was derived from a woman aged 70-85 years in a cohort exposed to, infected with or recovered from COVID-19 (not recorded which). The J gene is TRBJ1-4, the V gene TRBV7-9, with a possible D match to TRBD1 (6 bases). Written as DNA, the CDR3 is TGTGCCAGCAGCTTAGGCAGGGGAAGGGAAAAACTGTTTTTT. This translates into CASSLGRGREKLFF.